This T cell receptor (beta chain) was captured by sequencing in a study of blood T cell repertoires in COVID-19. Study at large: Both acute and convalescent COVID-19 samples were obtained from the United States, Italy and Spain.

This CDR3 spans 14 amino acids. The germline CDR1 and CDR2 sequences are KGHSH and LQKENI. Between the trimmed V and J ends, which lost 3 bases and 6 bases, there was a span of 12 bases. Libraries were prepared by immunoSEQ multiplex PCR; TCRdb keeps only in-frame clonotypes and omits some of them. The sample holds 5,000 to 6,500 clones, around nine tenths seen once. The chain joins TRBV18 to TRBJ1-5; D might be TRBD1 (5 bases). Sequencing was carried out using peripheral blood. This TCR came from a human donor in a cohort sampled during active COVID-19. CDR3 sequence reads: CASSPPGIGQPQHF. CDR3 in DNA: TGTGCCAGCTCACCTCCAGGGATAGGTCAGCCCCAGCATTTT.